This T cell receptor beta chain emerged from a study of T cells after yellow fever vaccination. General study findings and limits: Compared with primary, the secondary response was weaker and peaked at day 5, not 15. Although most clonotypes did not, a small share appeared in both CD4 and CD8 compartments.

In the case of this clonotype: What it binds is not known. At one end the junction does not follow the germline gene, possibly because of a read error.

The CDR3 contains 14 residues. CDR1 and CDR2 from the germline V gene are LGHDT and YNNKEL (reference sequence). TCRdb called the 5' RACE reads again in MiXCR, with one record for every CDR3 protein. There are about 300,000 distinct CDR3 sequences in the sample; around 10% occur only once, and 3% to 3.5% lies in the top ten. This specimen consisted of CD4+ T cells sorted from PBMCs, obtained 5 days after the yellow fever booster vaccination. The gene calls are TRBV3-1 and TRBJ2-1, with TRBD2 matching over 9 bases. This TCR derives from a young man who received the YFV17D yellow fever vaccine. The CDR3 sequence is CASSETSGYNEKFF. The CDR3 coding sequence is TGTGCCAGCAGCGAGACTAGCGGCTACAATGAGAAGTTCTTC.